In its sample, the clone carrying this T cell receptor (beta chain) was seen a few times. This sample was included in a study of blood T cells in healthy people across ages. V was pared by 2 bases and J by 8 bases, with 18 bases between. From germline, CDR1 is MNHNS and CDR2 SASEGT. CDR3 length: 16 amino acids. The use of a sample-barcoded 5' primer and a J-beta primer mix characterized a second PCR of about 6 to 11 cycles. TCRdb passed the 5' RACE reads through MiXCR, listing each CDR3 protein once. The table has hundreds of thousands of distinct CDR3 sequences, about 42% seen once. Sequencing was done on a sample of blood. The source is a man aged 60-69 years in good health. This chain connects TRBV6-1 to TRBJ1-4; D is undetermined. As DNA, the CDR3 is TGTGCCAGCAGTGAATATCGGGCCCAGGTCGACGAAAAACTGTTTTTT. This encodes CASSEYRAQVDEKLFF.